This T cell receptor (beta chain) was documented in a study of T-cell memory formation after mild COVID-19 (dated by TCRdb to the early 2020s). Context from the whole study: TCR sequence clusters from the two donors were found to be largely donor specific. Longitudinal TCRalpha and TCRbeta repertoire sequencing tracked T-cell clones expanding and contracting after mild COVID-19 in a couple of donors. The cohort comprised two young, previously healthy adult volunteers, one female and one male. What the study reported, not specific to this receptor: Some responding clones were detected in pre-infection memory, suggesting pre-existing cross-reactive memory T cells joined the SARS-CoV-2 response. Clones that contracted from day 15 to 85 showed balanced CD4/CD8 phenotypes, whereas a second wave of clones that expanded from day 15 to 37 leaned towards CD4+. The study covered only a couple of mild cases, and larger cohorts including severe cases with pre-infection samples were considered necessary. The second-wave clones that peaked on day 37 were not confirmed to be SARS-CoV-2 specific. Contracting CD4+ clones were found mainly in CM and EM memory subsets, while CD8+ clones were enriched in EMRA.

Unmatched junction bases come to 13, with V trimmed by 4 bases and J by 5 bases. Looking up the germline V gene yields CDR1 SGHRS and CDR2 YFSETQ. Spanning cysteine to phenylalanine, the CDR3 consists of 16 amino acids. Solely the CDR3 DNA is kept, with 48 bases framed from the first base. Sequenced using an Illumina NovaSeq 6000. TCRalpha and TCRbeta cDNA libraries were built by 5'RACE with constant-segment primers, adding sample barcodes and unique molecular identifiers. RNA was extracted from every sample with Trizol reagent. Libraries were amplified in two PCR steps, with a second sample barcode and Illumina TruSeq adapters added in the second step. The libraries were sequenced on an Illumina NovaSeq using 2 x 150 bp paired-end reads. Processing in the source paper ran as follows. Reads were demultiplexed and collapsed into UMI-guided consensus sequences with migec v1.2.7. Using mixcr v2.1.11, the UMI consensuses were aligned to TRA and TRB V and J templates and assembled into clonotypes. Clonotypes were classified as expanded or contracted when called significant by both edgeR and NoisET, with noise models trained on biological replicates. edgeR calls used a false discovery rate-adjusted p below 0.01 and a log2 fold-change threshold of 1. As an exploratory analysis of dynamics, max-normalized trajectories of the 1000 most abundant clonotypes were examined by PCA with hierarchical clustering. Separately sequenced CD4+ and CD8+ repertoires were used to assign the CD4 or CD8 phenotype of responding clones. Using fastp trimming at Q25 and MiXCR clonotype assembly, TCRdb reanalyzed the public sequencing data and kept in-frame beta chains. Rows are unified per CDR3 protein, each entry keeping the most common DNA and genes. These V and J calls rely on TCRdb rather than the paper's analysis. The sample data list roughly 370,000 distinct CDR3 sequences, and 16% of these were observed just once. Jointly, the top ten make up about 22% of the sample.

Ficoll-Paque density gradient centrifugation was the method used to isolate PBMCs. This clonotype was seen at least ten times. Its antigen is unknown. Nothing much larger sits one base from this clone, and base qualities are not available. The chain joins TRBV5-1 to TRBJ2-5; TRBD1 aligns with 8 central bases. The sample consisted of PBMCs or a T cell subset sorted from them (not recorded which). This TCR was sampled from a man younger than 35 who had mild COVID-19 (a few samples of this study predate the infection). The sample titles of this study are shuffled in the database, so cell type and time point are left out; the donor was told from shared clones. CDR3 protein: CASSPGLGQGWETQYF. The DNA is as follows: TGCGCCAGCAGCCCCGGGCTCGGACAGGGTTGGGAGACCCAGTACTTC.